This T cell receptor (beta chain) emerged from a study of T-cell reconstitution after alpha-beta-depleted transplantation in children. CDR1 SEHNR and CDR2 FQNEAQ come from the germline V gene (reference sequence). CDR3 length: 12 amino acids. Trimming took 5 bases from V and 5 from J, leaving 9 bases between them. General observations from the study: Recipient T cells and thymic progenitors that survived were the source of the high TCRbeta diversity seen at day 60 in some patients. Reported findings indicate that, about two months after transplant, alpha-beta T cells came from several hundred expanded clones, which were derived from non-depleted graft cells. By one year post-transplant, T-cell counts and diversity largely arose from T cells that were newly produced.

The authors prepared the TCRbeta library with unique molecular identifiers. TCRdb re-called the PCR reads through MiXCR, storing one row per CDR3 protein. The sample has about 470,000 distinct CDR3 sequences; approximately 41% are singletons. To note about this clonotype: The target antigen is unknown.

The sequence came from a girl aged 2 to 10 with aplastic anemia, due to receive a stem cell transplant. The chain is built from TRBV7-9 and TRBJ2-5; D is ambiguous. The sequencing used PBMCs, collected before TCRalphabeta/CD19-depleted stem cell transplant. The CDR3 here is CASSPETETQYF. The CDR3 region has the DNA TGTGCCAGCAGCCCAGAGACGGAGACCCAGTACTTC.